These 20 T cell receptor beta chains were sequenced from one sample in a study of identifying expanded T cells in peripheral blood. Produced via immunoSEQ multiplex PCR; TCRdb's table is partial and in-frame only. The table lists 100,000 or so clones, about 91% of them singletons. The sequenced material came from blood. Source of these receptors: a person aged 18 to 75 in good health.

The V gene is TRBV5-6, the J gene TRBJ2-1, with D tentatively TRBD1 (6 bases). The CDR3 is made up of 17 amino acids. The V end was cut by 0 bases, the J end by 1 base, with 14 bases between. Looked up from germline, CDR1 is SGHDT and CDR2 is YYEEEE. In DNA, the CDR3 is TGTGCCAGCAGCTTGGTGAGTGGGGGCATATCCTACAATGAGCAGTTCTTC. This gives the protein CASSLVSGGISYNEQFF.

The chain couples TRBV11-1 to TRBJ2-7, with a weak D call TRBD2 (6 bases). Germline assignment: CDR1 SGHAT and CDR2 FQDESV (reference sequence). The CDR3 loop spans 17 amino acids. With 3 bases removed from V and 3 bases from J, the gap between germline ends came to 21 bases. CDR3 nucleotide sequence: TGTGCCAGCAGCTTTTTCTCCGGGGCTGGGGGGAACTACGAGCAGTACTTC. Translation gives CASSFFSGAGGNYEQYF.

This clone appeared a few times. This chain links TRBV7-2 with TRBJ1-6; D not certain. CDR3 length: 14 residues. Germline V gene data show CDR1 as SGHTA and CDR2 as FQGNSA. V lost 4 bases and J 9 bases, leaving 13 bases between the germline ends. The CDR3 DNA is TGTGCCAGCAGCTCTCCCCAGGAGTTTTCACCCCTCCACTTT. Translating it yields CASSSPQEFSPLHF.

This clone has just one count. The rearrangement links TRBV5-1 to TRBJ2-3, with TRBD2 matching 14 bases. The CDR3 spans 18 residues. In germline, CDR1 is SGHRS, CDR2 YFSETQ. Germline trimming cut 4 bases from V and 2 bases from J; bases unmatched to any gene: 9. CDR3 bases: TGCGCCAGCAGCCGACCCGGGACTAGCGGGAGTTTCACAGATACGCAGTATTTT. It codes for CASSRPGTSGSFTDTQYF.

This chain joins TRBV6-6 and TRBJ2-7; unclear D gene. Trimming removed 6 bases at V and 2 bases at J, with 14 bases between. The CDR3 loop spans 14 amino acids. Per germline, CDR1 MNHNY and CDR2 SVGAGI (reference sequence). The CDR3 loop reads CASRNTDGTYEQYF. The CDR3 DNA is TGTGCCAGCAGGAATACGGACGGTACCTACGAGCAGTACTTC.

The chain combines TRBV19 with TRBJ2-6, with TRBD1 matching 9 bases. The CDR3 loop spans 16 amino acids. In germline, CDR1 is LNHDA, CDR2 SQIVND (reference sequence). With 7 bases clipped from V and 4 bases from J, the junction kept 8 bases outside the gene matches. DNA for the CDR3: TGTGCCAGTACTCCGGGACAGGGTTCCGGGGCCAACGTCCTGACTTTC. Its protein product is CASTPGQGSGANVLTF.

The CDR3 DNA reads TGTGCCAGCAGCTTGCTTGGGGCGACCCAGCATTTT. It encodes CASSLLGATQHF. The V call is TRBV7-2, the J call TRBJ1-5, with a weak D call TRBD1 (5 bases). The germline V and J ends were trimmed by 3 bases and 11 bases, with 11 bases remaining between them. CDR1 and CDR2 (germline): SGHTA, FQGNSA. CDR3 length equals 12 residues.

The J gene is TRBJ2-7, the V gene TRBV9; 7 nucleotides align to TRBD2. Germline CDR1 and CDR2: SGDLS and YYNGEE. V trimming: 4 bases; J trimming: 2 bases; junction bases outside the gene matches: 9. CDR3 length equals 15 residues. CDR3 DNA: TGTGCCAGCAGCCCTGACCGGGACTACCCCTACGAGCAGTACTTC. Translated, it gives CASSPDRDYPYEQYF. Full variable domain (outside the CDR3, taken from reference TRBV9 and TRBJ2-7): DSGVTQTPKHLITATGQRVTLRCSPRSGDLSVYWYQQSLDQGLQFLIQYYNGEERAKGNILERFSAQQFPDLHSELNLSSLELGDSALYFCASSPDRDYPYEQYFGPGTRLTVT.

The CDR3 bases are TGTGCCAGCAGCTTTCAACTTGAAGATACGCAGTATTTT. This translates into CASSFQLEDTQYF. The chain has TRBV7-9 and TRBJ2-3; no firm D call. V dropped 3 bases and J dropped 5 bases, with 9 bases sitting between them. There are 13 residues in the CDR3. Germline CDR1 is SEHNR and CDR2 is FQNEAQ (reference sequence).

Here the CDR3 reads CASSVRDSHNSPLHF. CDR3 bases: TGTGCCAGCAGCGTACGGGACAGTCATAATTCACCCCTCCACTTT. The V call is TRBV9, the J call TRBJ1-6, with 7 bases identical to TRBD1. From germline, CDR1 is SGDLS and CDR2 YYNGEE. The CDR3 extends over 15 amino acids. With V trimmed by 1 base and J by 5 bases, 3 bases remained unmatched.

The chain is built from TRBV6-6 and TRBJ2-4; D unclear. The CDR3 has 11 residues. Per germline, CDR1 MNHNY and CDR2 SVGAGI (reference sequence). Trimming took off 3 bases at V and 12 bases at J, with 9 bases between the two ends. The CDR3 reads CASSYDSHQYF. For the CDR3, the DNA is TGTGCCAGCAGTTATGACTCTCATCAGTACTTC.

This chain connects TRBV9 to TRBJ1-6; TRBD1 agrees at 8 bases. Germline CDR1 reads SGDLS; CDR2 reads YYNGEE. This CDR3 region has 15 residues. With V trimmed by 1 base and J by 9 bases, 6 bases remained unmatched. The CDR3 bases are TGTGCCAGCAGCGTAATGCAGGGGGCCGGTTCACCCCTCCACTTT. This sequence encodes CASSVMQGAGSPLHF.

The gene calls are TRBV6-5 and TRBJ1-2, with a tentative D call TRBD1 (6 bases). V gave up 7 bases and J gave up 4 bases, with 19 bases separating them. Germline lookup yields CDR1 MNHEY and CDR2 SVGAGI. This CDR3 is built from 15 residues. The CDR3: CASNNARGSTYGYTF. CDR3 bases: TGTGCCAGCAACAACGCCAGGGGATCTACCTATGGCTACACCTTC.

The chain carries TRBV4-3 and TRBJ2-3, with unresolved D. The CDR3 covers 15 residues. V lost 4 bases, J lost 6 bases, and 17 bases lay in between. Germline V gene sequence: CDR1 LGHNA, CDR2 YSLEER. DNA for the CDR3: TGCGCCAGCAGCCCAAGGGTCTCCGAACTTGATACGCAGTATTTT. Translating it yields CASSPRVSELDTQYF.

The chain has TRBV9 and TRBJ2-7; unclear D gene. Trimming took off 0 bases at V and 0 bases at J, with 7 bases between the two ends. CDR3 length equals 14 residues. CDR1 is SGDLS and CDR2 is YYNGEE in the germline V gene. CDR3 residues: CASSVDQSSYEQYF. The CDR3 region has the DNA TGTGCCAGCAGCGTAGATCAGTCCTCCTACGAGCAGTACTTC.

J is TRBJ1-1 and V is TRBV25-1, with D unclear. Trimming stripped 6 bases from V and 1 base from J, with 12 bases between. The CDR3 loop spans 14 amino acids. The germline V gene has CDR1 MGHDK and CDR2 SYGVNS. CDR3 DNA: TGTGCCAGCAGGGCGGCGGGAACGAACACTGAAGCTTTCTTT. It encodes CASRAAGTNTEAFF.

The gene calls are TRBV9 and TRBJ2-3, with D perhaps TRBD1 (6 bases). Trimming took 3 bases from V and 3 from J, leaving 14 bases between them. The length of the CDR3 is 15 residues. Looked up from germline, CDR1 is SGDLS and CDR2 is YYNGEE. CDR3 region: CASSEWDQGTDTQYF. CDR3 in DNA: TGTGCCAGCAGCGAGTGGGACCAGGGGACAGATACGCAGTATTTT.

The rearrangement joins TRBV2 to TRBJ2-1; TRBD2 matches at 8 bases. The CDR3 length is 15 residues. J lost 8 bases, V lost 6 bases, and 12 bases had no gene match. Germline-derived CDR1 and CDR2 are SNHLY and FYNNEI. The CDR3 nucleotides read TGTGCCAGCAGCCTTAGCGGGTTCGGGAGGGATGAGCAGTTCTTC. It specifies CASSLSGFGRDEQFF.

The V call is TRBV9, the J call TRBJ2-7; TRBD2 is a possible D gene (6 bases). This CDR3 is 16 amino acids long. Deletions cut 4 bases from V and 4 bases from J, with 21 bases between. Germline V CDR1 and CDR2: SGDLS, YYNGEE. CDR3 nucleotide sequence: TGTGCCAGCAGCCCTCGGGCGGGGTTGATTAGTTACGAGCAGTACTTC. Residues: CASSPRAGLISYEQYF.

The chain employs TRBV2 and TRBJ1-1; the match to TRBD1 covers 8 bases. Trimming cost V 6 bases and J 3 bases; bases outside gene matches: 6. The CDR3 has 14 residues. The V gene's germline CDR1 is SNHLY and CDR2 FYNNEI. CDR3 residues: CASRWTGRDTEAFF. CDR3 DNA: TGTGCCAGCAGATGGACAGGGAGGGACACTGAAGCTTTCTTT.